Included here is one T cell receptor (beta chain) sequence, with context. No cognate antigen has been identified for it. No per-base quality is available; no much larger clone lies one base away. Patients with autoimmune disease history or receiving systemic immunosuppression were excluded from the trial. In every dose cohort, peripheral blood was drawn for TCR sequencing at baseline, cycle 4 day 1, and cycle 7 day 1. Samples came from an open-label, multicenter, first-in-human phase I dose-escalation trial of ivuxolimab. Adults with locally advanced or metastatic melanoma, renal cell, hepatocellular, or head and neck squamous cell carcinoma were enrolled in the trial. Before TCR sequencing, CD4+ and CD8+ T cells were separately sorted from peripheral blood. Genomic DNA was extracted from sorted cells for sequencing of the TCRbeta CDR3 region. The immunoSEQ Assay was used to sequence the TCRbeta CDR3 regions. The immuneACCESS repertoire file appears here via TCRdb, limited to in-frame rearrangements. These files lack a portion of the clones; in checked studies, under half of the deficit traces to unresolved V genes, and the cause of the others is not known. The sample records about 19,000 clones, roughly 89% of which are singletons. The leading ten clones occupy about 50% of the sample.

The data were obtained in a study of OX40 agonist ivuxolimab in advanced cancers. Looking at the study overall: Ivuxolimab was an agonistic, fully human IgG2 monoclonal antibody directed against OX40 (CD134), a costimulatory receptor. Intravenous ivuxolimab was administered to patients every 2 weeks at six dose levels: 0.01, 0.1, 0.3, 1.5, 3 and 10 mg/kg. Of the roughly 52 patients in dose escalation, about 19 had hepatocellular carcinoma, about 15 had melanoma, 9 had renal cell carcinoma and 9 had head and neck cancer. A male proportion of roughly 80% and a mean age of approximately 55 years, ranging from roughly 20 to 80, were recorded for the dose-escalation cohort. Prior anti-PD-1, anti-PD-L1 or anti-CTLA-4 therapy was permitted, and 40% of dose-escalation patients had received checkpoint inhibitors. Partial responses were achieved by three dose-escalation patients, of whom one had hepatocellular carcinoma and two had cutaneous melanoma. Peripheral TCRbeta sequencing was intended to test whether TCR sequence diversity was altered and clonal T-cell expansion was caused by ivuxolimab. The monotherapy dose-escalation portion (N of about 52 patients) of the phase I ivuxolimab trial is reported in the paper. Results the study describes overall, beyond this receptor: In partial responders in the 0.1-3.0 mg/kg groups, normalized peripheral clonal expansion was found to be among the lowest, especially among CD8+ T cells. Which antigens the clonally expanded peripheral T cells were specific for was not determined. Clonal expansion of both CD4+ and CD8+ blood T cells was observed from baseline to week 6 at doses 0.1 to 3.0 mg/kg. Low levels of normalized T-cell clonal expansion were also shown by some nonresponding patients. After ivuxolimab, more expanded clones were found on average in CD8+ T cells than in CD4+ T cells.

The CDR3 has 15 amino acids, counting the end cysteine and phenylalanine. Only the CDR3 DNA stays, 45 bases, in frame from base 1. CDR1 and CDR2 were assigned from the germline V gene as MGHRA and YSYEKL. V loses 7 bases of germline sequence and J loses 0 bases, and the interval between the two ends is 15 bases. The sequence joins TRBV4-1 to TRBJ1-2, with no confidently assigned D gene. Sequencing used CD4+ or CD8+ T cells sorted from blood, obtained in a trial of the OX40 agonist ivuxolimab. The origin of this receptor is an adult with an advanced solid tumor such as melanoma, head and neck, liver or kidney cancer. The nucleotide sequence is TGCGCCAGCACCGAGGGTTGGGGAGCTAACTATGGCTACACCTTC. The encoded protein is CASTEGWGANYGYTF.